This T cell receptor (beta chain) was recorded in a study of blood T cell repertoires in COVID-19. Study details: Researchers got acute and convalescent COVID-19 samples from the United States, Italy and Spain. Sources were T cells, B-cell-depleted T cells, or PBMCs; the material itself was cDNA or gDNA.

The germline V gene encodes CDR1 MNHEY and CDR2 SMNVEV (reference sequence). V was trimmed by 5 bases and J by 5 bases, leaving 9 bases between them. CDR3 length: 12 residues. Authors' analysis steps: Cell counts per sample came from amplifying reference gene primers. Method: immunoSEQ multiplex PCR; TCRdb's copy keeps in-frame clones and lacks some. The V and J calls and clone size come from that table; D and trimming were worked out from the DNA. In the table there are 250,000 or so clones, approximately 90% of which are singletons. The chain couples TRBV27 to TRBJ1-1, with D possibly TRBD1 on 6 matching bases. The TCR originated in a man aged 18 to 29 with active or convalescent COVID-19. The sample was peripheral blood. CDR3 region: CASSPTGTEAFF. The CDR3 DNA reads TGTGCCAGCAGTCCTACAGGGACTGAAGCTTTCTTT.